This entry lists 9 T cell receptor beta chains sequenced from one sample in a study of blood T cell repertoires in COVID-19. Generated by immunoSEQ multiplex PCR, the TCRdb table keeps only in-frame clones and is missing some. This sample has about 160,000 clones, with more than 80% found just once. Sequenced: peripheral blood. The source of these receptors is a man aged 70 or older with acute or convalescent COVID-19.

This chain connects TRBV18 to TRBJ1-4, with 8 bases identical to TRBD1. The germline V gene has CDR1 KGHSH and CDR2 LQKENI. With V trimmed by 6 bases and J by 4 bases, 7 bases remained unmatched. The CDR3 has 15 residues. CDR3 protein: CASSVGTGVNEKLFF. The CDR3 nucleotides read TGTGCCAGCTCGGTTGGGACAGGCGTTAATGAAAAACTGTTTTTT.

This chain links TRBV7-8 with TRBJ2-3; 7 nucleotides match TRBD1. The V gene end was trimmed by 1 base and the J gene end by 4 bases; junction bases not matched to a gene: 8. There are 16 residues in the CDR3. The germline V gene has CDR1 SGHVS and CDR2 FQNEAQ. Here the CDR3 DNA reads TGTGCCAGCAGCTTAGTAGGCCAGGGGGTAGCAGATACGCAGTATTTT. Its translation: CASSLVGQGVADTQYF.

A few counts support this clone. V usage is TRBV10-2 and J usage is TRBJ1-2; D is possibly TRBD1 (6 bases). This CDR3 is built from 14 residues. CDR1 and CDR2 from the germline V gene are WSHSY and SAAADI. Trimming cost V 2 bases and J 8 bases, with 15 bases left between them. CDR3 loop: CASSEPYRASGYTF. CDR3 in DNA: TGCGCCAGCAGTGAGCCGTACAGGGCCTCCGGCTACACCTTC.

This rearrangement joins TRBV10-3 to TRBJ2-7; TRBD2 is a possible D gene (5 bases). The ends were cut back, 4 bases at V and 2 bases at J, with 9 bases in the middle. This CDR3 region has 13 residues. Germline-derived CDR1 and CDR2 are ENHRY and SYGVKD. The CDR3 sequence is CAISAPGAYEQYF. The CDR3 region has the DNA TGTGCCATCAGTGCCCCCGGGGCCTACGAGCAGTACTTC.

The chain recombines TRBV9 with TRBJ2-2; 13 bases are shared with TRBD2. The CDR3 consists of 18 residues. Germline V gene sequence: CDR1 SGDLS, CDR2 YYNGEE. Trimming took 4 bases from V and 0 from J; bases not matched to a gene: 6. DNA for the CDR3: TGTGCCAGCAGCATAGGACTAGCGGGGGCCTCGAACACCGGGGAGCTGTTTTTT. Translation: CASSIGLAGASNTGELFF.

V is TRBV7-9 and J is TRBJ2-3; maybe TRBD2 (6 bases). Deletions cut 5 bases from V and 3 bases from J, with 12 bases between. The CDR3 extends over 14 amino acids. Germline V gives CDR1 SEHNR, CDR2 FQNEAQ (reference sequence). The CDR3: CASSGLGGTDTQYF. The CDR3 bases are TGTGCCAGCAGCGGTCTGGGGGGAACAGATACGCAGTATTTT.

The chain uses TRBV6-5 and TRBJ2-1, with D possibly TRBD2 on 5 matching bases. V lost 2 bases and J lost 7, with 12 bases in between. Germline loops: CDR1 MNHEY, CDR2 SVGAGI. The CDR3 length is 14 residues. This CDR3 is CASSYKGWTNEQFF. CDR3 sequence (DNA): TGTGCCAGCAGTTACAAAGGCTGGACTAATGAGCAGTTCTTC.

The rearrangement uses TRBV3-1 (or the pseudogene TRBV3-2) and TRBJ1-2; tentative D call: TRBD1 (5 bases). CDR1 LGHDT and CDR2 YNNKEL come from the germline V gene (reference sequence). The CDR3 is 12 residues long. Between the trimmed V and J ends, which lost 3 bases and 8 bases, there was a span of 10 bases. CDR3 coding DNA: TGTGCCAGCAGCCAGCGGGGGGTAGGCTACACCTTC. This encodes CASSQRGVGYTF.

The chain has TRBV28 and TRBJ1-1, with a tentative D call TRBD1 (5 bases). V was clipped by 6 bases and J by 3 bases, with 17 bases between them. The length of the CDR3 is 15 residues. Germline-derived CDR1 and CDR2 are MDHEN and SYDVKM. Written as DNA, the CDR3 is TGTGCCAGCAGCTTCGGCAGGGCTGGCGACACTGAAGCTTTCTTT. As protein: CASSFGRAGDTEAFF. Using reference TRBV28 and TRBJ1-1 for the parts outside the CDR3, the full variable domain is DVKVTQSSRYLVKRTGEKVFLECVQDMDHENMFWYRQDPGLGLRLIYFSYDVKMKEKGDIPEGYSVSREKKERFSLILESASTNQTSMYLCASSFGRAGDTEAFFGQGTRLTVV.